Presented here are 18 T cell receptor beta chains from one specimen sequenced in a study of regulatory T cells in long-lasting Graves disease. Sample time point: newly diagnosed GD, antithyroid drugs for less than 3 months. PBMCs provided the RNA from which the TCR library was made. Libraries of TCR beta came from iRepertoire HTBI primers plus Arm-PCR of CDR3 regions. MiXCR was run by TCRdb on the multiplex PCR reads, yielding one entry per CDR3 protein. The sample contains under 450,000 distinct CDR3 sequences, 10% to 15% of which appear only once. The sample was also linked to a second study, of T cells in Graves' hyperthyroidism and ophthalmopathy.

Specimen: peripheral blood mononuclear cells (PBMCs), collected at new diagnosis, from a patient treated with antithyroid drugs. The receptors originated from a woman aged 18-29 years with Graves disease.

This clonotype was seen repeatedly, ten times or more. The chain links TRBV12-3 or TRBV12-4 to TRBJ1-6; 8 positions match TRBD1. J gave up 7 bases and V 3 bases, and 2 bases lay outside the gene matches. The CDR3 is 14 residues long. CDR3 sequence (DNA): TGTGCCAGCAGTTTGCAGGGGGCCAATTCACCCCTCCACTTT. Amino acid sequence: CASSLQGANSPLHF.

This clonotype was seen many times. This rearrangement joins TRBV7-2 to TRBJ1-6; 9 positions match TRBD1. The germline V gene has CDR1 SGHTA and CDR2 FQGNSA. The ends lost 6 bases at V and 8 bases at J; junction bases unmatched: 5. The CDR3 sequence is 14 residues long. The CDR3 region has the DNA TGTGCCAGCAGTAAAACAGGGGGCGATTCACCCCTCCACTTT. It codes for CASSKTGGDSPLHF.

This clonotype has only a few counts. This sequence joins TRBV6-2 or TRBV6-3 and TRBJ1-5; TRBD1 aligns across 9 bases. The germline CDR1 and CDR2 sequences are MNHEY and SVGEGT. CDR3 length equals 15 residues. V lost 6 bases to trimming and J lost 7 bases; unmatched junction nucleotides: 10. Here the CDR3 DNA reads TGTGCCAGCAGGGATCTCACAGGGGGCGGACAGCCCCAGCATTTT. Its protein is CASRDLTGGGQPQHF.

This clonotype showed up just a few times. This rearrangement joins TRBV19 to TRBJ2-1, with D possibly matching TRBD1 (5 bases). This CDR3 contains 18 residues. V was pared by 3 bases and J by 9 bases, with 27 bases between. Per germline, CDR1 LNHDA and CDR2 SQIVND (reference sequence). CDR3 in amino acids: CASSISHRVTVTGSEQFF. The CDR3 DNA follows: TGTGCCAGTAGTATCTCGCATCGAGTGACCGTAACAGGTAGTGAGCAGTTCTTC. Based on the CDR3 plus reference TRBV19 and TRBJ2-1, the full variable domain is DGGITQSPKYLFRKEGQNVTLSCEQNLNHDAMYWYRQDPGQGLRLIYYSQIVNDFQKGDIAEGYSVSREKKESFPLTVTSAQKNPTAFYLCASSISHRVTVTGSEQFFGPGTRLTVL.

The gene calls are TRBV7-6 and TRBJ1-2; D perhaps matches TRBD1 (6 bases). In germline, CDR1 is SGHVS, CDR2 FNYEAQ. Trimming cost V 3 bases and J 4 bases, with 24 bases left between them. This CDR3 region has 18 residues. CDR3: CASSFGGGRGPLGYGYTF. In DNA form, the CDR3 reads TGTGCCAGCAGCTTTGGGGGAGGCCGGGGGCCCCTCGGCTATGGCTACACCTTC.

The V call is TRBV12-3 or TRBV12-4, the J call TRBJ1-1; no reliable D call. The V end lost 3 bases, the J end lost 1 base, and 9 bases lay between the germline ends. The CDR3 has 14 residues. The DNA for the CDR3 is TGTGCCAGCAGTTTCCCCGGACCGAACACTGAAGCTTTCTTT. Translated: CASSFPGPNTEAFF.

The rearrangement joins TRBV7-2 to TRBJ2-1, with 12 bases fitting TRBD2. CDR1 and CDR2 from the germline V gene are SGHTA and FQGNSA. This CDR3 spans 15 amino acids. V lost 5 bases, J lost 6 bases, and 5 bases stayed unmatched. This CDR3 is CTSSQTSGSFNEQFF. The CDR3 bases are TGTACCAGCAGCCAGACTAGCGGGAGTTTCAATGAGCAGTTCTTC.

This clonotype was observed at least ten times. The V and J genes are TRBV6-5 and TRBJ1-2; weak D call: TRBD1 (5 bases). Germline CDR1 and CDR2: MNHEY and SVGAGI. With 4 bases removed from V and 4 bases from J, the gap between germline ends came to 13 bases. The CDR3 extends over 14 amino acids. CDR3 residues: CASSFDRGSYGYTF. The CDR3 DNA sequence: TGTGCCAGCAGTTTTGACCGGGGGTCCTATGGCTACACCTTC.

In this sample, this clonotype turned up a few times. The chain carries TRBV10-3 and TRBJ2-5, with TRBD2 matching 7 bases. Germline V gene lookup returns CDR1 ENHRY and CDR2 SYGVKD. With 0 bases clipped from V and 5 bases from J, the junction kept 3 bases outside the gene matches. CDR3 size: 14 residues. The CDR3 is CAISESRGRETQYF. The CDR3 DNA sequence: TGTGCCATCAGTGAGTCGCGGGGGAGGGAGACCCAGTACTTC.

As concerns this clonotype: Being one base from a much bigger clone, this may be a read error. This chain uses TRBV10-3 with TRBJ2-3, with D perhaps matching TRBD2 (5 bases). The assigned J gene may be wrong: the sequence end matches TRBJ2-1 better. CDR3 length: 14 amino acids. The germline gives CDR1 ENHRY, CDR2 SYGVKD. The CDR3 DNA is TGTGCCATCTTCAAAACGGGGAGAGGCAATGAGCAGTTCTTC. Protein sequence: CAIFKTGRGNEQFF.

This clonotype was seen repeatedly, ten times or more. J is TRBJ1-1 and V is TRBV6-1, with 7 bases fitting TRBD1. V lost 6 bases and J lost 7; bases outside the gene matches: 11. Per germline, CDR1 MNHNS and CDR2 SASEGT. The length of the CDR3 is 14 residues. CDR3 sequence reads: CASSPFPDRVEAFF. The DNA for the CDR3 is TGTGCCAGCAGCCCCTTTCCAGACAGGGTTGAAGCTTTCTTT.

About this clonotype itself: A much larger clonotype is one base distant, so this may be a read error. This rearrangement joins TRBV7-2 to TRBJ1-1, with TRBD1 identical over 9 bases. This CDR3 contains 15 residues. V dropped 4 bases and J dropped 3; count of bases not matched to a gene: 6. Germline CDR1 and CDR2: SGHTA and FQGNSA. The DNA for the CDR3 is TGTGCCAGCAGCTCGACAGGGGGGTTGCACACTGAAGCTTTCTTT. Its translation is CASSSTGGLHTEAFF.

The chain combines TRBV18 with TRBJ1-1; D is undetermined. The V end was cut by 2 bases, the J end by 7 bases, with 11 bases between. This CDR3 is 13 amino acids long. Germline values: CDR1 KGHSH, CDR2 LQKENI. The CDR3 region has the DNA TGTGCCAGCTCACCAACTCTCGCCCGTGAAGCTTTCTTT. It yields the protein CASSPTLAREAFF.

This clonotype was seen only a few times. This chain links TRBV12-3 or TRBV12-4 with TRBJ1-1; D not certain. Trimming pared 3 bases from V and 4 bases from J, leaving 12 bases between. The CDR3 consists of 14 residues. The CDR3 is CASSFLGKGTEAFF. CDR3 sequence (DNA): TGTGCCAGCAGTTTCCTTGGGAAGGGCACTGAAGCTTTCTTT.

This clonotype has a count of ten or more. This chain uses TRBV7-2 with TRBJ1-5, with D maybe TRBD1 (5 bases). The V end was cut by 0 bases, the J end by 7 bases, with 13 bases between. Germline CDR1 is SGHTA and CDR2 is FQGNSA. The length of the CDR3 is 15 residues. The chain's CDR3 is CASSLAGRRGQPQHF. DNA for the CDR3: TGTGCCAGCAGCTTAGCAGGCAGGAGGGGCCAGCCCCAGCATTTT.

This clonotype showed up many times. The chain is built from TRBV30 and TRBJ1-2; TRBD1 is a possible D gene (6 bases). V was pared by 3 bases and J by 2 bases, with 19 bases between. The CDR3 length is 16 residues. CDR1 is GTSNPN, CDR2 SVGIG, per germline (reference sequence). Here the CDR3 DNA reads TGTGCCTGGAGCAAACCAGGACAGAGGGCCAACTATGGCTACACCTTC. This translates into CAWSKPGQRANYGYTF.

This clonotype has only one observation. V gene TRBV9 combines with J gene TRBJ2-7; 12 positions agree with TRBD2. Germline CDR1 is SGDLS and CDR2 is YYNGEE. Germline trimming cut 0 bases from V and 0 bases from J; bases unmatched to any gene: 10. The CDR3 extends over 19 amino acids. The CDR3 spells CASSVEYGLAGPPSYEQYF. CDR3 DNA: TGTGCCAGCAGCGTAGAATACGGACTAGCGGGACCGCCCTCCTACGAGCAGTACTTC.

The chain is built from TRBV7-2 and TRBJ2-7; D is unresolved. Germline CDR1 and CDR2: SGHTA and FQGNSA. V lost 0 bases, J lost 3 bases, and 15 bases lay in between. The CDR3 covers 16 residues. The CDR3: CASSLALPALNYEQYF. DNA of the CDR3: TGTGCCAGCAGCTTAGCGTTACCAGCCCTAAACTACGAGCAGTACTTC.